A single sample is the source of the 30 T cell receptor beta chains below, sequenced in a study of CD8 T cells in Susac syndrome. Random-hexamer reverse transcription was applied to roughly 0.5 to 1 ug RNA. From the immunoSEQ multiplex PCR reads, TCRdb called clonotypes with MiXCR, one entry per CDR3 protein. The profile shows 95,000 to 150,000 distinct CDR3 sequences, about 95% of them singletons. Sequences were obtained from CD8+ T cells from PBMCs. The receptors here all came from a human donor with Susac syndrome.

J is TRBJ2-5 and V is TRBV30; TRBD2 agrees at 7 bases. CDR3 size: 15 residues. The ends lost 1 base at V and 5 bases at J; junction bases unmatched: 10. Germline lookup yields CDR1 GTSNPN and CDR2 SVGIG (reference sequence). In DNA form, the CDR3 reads TGTGCCTGGAGTGCCCTCAGCGGGGCCGGGGAGACCCAGTACTTC. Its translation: CAWSALSGAGETQYF.

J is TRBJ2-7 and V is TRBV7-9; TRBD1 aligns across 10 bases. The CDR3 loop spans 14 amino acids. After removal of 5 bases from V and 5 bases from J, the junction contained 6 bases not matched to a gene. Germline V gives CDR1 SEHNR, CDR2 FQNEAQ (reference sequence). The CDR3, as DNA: TGTGCCAGCAGCCAGGGACAGGGGCCGGACGAGCAGTACTTC. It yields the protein CASSQGQGPDEQYF.

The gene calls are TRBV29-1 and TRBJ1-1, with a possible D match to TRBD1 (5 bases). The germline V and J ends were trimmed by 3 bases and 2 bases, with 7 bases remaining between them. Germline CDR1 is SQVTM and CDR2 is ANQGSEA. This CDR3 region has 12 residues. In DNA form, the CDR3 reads TGCAGCGTTGACAGGGACAACACTGAAGCTTTCTTT. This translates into CSVDRDNTEAFF.

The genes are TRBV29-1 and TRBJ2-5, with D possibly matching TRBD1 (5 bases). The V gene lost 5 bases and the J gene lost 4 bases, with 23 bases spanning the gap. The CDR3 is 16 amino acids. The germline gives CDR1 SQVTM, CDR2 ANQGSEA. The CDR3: CSVLGPSARVGETQYF. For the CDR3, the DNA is TGCAGCGTTCTTGGACCCTCAGCCAGGGTAGGAGAGACCCAGTACTTC.

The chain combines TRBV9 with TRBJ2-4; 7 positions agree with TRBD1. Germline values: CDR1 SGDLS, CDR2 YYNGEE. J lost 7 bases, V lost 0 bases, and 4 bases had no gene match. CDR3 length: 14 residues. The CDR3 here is CASSVGDRENIQYF. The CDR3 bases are TGTGCCAGCAGCGTAGGCGACAGGGAGAACATTCAGTACTTC.

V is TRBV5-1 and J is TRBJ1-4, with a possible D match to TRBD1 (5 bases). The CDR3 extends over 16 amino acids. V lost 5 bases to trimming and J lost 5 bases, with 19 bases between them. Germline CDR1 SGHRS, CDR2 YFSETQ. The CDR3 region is CASSYHRDGPNEKLFF. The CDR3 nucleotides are TGCGCCAGCAGTTACCACCGGGACGGACCGAATGAAAAACTGTTTTTT.

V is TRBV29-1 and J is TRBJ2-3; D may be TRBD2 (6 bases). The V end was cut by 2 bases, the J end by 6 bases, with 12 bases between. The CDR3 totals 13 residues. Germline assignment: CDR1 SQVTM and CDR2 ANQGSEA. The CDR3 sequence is CSVEPGVTDTQYF. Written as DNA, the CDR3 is TGCAGCGTTGAACCGGGAGTCACCGATACGCAGTATTTT.

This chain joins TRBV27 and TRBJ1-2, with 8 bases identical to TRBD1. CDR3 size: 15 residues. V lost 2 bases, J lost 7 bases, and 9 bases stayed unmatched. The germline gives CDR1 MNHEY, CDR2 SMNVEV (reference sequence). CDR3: CASSLLSQGAPGYTF. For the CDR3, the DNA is TGTGCCAGCAGTTTACTTTCCCAGGGGGCCCCTGGCTACACCTTC.

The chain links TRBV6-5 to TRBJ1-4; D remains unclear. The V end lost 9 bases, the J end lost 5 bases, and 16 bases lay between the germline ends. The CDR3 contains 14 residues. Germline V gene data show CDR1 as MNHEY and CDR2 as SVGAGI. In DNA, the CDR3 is TGTGCCAGTTCAGGAGGAGGTCCGAATGAAAAACTGTTTTTT. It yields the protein CASSGGGPNEKLFF.

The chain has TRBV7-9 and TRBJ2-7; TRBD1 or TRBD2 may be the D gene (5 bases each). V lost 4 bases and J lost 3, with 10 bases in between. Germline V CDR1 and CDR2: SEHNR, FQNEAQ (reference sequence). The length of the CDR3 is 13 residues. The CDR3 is CASSSTEGYEQYF. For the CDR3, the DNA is TGTGCCAGCAGCTCGACAGAGGGCTACGAGCAGTACTTC.

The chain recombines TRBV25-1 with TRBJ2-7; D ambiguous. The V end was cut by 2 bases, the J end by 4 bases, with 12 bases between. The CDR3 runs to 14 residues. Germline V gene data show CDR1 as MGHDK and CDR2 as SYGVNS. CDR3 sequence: CASSEHGIPYEQYF. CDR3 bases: TGTGCCAGCAGTGAACACGGTATTCCGTACGAGCAGTACTTC.

DNA of the CDR3: TGTGCCAGCAGCGTAGGAGGTAGCGGGGGGGCCTATGAGCAGTTCTTC. It codes for CASSVGGSGGAYEQFF. The rearrangement links TRBV9 to TRBJ2-1; 11 positions agree with TRBD2. The CDR3 loop spans 16 amino acids. Per germline, CDR1 SGDLS and CDR2 YYNGEE. The V gene end was trimmed by 0 bases and the J gene end by 8 bases; junction bases not matched to a gene: 7.

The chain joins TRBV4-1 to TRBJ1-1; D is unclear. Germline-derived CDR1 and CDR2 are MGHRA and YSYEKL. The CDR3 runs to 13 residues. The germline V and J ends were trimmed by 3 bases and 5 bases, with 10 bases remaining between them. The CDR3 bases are TGCGCCAGCAGCCAGGCAGGACGTACTGAAGCTTTCTTT. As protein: CASSQAGRTEAFF.

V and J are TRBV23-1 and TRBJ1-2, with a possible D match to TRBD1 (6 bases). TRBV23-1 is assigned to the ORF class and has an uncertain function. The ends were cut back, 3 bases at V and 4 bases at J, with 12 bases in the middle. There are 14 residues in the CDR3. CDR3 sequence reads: CASSQPTGFYGYTF. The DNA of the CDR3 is TGCGCCAGCAGTCAGCCGACAGGATTCTATGGCTACACCTTC.

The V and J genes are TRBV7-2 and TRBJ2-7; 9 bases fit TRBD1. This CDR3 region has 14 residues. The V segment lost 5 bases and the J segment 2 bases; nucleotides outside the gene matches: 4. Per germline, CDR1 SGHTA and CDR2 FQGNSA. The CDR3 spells CASSPRDRAYEQYF. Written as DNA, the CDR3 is TGTGCCAGCAGCCCTCGGGACAGGGCCTACGAGCAGTACTTC.

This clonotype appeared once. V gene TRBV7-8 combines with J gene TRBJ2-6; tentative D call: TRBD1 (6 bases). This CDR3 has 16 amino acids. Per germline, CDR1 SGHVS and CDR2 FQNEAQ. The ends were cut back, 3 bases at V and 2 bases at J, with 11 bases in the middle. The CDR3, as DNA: TGTGCCAGCAGCTTCCACAGGGCCACTGGGGCCAACGTCCTGACTTTC. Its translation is CASSFHRATGANVLTF.

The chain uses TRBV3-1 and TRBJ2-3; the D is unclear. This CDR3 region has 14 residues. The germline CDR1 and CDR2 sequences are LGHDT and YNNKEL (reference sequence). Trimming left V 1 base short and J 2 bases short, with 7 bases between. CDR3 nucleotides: TGTGCCAGCAGCCAAGGAAGAGTCACAGATACGCAGTATTTT. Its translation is CASSQGRVTDTQYF.

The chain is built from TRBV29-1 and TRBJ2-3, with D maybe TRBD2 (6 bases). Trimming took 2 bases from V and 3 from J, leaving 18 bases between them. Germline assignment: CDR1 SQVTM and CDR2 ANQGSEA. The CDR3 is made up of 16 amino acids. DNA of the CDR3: TGCAGCGTTGAACTTCGGGGAGGAAGGTTTACAGATACGCAGTATTTT. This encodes CSVELRGGRFTDTQYF.

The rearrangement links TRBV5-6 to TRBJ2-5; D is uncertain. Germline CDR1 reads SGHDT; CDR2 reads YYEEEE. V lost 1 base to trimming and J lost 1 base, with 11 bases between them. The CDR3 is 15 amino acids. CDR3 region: CASSLPYGGQETQYF. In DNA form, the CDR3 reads TGTGCCAGCAGCTTGCCCTACGGTGGCCAAGAGACCCAGTACTTC.

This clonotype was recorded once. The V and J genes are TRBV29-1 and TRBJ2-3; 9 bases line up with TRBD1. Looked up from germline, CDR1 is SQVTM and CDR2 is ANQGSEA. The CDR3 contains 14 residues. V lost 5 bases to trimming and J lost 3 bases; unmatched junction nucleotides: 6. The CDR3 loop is CSVIGTGNTDTQYF. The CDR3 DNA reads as TGCAGCGTTATCGGGACAGGGAATACAGATACGCAGTATTTT.

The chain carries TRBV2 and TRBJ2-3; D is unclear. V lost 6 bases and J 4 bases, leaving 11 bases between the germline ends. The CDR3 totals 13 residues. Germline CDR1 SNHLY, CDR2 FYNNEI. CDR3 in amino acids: CASRARWADTQYF. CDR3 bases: TGTGCCAGCAGGGCCCGCTGGGCAGATACGCAGTATTTT.

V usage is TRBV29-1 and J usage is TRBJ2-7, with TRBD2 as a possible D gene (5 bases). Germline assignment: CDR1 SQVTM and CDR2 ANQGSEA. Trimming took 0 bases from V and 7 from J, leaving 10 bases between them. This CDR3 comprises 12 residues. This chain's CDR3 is CSVEDRTGEQYF. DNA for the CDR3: TGCAGCGTTGAAGATCGGACGGGGGAGCAGTACTTC.

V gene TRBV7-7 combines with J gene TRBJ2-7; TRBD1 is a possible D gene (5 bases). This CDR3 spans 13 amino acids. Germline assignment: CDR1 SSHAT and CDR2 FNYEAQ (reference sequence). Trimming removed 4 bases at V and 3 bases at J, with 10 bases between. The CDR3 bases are TGTGCCAGCAGCTCGACAGTGGGCTACGAGCAGTACTTC. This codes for CASSSTVGYEQYF. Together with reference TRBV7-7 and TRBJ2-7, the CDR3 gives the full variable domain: GAGVSQSPRYKVTKRGQDVTLRCDPISSHATLYWYQQALGQGPEFLTYFNYEAQPDKSGLPSDRFSAERPEGSISTLTIQRTEQRDSAMYRCASSSTVGYEQYFGPGTRLTVT.

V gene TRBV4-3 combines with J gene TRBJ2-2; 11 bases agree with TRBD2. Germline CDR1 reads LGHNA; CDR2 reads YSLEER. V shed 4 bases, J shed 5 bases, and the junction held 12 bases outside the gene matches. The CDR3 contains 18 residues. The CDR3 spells CASSPSGLAGGRTGELFF. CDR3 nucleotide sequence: TGCGCCAGCAGCCCTTCTGGGTTAGCGGGGGGGCGGACCGGGGAGCTGTTTTTT.

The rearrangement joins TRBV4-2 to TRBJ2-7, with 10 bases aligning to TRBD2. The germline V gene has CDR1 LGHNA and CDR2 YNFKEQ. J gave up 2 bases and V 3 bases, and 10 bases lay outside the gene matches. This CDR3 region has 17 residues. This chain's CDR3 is CASSHPILAGFAYEQYF. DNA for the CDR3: TGTGCCAGCAGCCATCCGATACTAGCGGGGTTCGCCTACGAGCAGTACTTC.

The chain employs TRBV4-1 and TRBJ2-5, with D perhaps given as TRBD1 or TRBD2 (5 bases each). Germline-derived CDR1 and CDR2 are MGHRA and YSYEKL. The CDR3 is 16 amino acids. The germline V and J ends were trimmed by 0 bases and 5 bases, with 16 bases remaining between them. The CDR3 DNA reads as TGCGCCAGCAGCCAAGAACCTCGGGACCCACCCGAGACCCAGTACTTC. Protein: CASSQEPRDPPETQYF.

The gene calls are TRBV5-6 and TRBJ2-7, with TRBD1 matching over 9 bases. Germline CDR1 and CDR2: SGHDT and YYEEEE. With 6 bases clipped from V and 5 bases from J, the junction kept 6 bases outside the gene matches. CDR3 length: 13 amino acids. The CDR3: CASTGQGMDEQYF. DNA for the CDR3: TGTGCCAGCACCGGACAGGGGATGGACGAGCAGTACTTC.

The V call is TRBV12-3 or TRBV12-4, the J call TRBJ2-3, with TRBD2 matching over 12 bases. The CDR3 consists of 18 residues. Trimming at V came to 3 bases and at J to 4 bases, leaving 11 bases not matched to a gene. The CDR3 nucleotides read TGTGCCAGCAGTTTCAACGCGCTAGCGGGGGGGAGTGCAGATACGCAGTATTTT. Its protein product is CASSFNALAGGSADTQYF.

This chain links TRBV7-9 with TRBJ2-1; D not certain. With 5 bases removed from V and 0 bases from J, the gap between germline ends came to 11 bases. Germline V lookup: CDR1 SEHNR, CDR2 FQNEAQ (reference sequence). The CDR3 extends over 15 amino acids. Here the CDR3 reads CASSPSTYSYNEQFF. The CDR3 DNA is TGTGCCAGCAGCCCCAGCACATACTCCTACAATGAGCAGTTCTTC.

The CDR3 DNA reads as TGTGCCAGCACTCGCCGGGGACTGAGGACTGAAGCTTTCTTT. Its translation is CASTRRGLRTEAFF. The chain uses TRBV6-7 and TRBJ1-1; maybe TRBD1 (5 bases). TRBV6-7 is placed among ORFs of uncertain function. Trimming took 7 bases from V and 5 from J, leaving 17 bases between them. This CDR3 has 14 residues.